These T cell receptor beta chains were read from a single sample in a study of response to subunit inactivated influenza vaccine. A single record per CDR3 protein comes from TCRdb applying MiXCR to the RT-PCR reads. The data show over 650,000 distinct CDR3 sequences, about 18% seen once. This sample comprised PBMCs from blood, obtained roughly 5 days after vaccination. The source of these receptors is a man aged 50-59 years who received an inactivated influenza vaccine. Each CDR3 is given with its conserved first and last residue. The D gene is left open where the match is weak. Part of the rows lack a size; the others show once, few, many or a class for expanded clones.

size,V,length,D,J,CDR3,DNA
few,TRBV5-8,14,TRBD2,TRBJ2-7,CASSLRTRGYEQYF,TGTGCCAGCAGCTTGCGGACTAGAGGATACGAGCAGTACTTC
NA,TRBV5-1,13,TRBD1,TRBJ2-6,CASSGGQVPVLTF,TGCGCCAGCAGCGGGGGACAGGTCCCCGTCCTGACTTTC
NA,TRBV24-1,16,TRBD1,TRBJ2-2,CATSDLGQGAAGELFF,TGTGCCACCAGTGACCTGGGACAGGGGGCGGCCGGGGAGCTGTTTTTT
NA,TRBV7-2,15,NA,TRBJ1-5,CASSSRRDSNQPQHF,TGTGCCAGCAGCTCGCGCCGGGATAGCAATCAGCCCCAGCATTTT
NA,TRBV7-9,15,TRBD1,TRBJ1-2,CASSPQGQGANGYTF,TGTGCCAGCAGCCCTCAGGGACAGGGGGCGAATGGCTACACCTTC
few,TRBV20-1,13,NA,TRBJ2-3,CSARGRAADTQYF,TGCAGTGCTAGAGGAAGGGCGGCAGATACGCAGTATTTT
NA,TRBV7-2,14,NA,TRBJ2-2,CASSPSSGTGELFF,TGTGCCAGCAGCCCATCGTCGGGAACCGGGGAGCTGTTTTTT
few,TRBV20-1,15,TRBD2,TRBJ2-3,CSASSTSGRADTQYF,TGCAGTGCTAGTTCGACTAGCGGGAGAGCAGATACGCAGTATTTT
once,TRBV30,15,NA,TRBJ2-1,CAWSVRLANYNEQFF,TGTGCCTGGAGTGTACGGCTAGCGAACTACAATGAGCAGTTCTTC
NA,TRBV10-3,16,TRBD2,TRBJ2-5,CAISVGQRGNQETQYF,TGTGCCATCAGTGTCGGTCAGCGGGGGAACCAAGAGACCCAGTACTTC
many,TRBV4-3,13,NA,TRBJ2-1,CASSPGIRNEQFF,TGCGCCAGCAGCCCCGGGATTCGCAATGAGCAGTTCTTC
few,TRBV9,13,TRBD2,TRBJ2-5,CASSDGTIETQYF,TGTGCCAGCAGCGACGGGACTATCGAGACCCAGTACTTC
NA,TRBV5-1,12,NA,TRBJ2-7,CASRRGKGEQYF,TGCGCCAGCCGACGGGGAAAAGGGGAGCAGTACTTC
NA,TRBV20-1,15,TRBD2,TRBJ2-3,CSARDVGLALDTQYF,TGCAGTGCTAGAGATGTTGGACTAGCGCTTGATACGCAGTATTTT
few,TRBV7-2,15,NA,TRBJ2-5,CASSSRVGIQETQYF,TGTGCCAGCAGCTCTCGGGTCGGGATTCAAGAGACCCAGTACTTC
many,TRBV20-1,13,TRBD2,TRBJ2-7,CSGGTSRHYEQYF,TGCAGTGGTGGGACTAGCCGTCACTACGAGCAGTACTTC
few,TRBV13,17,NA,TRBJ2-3,CASSLGSWRERTDTQYF,TGTGCCAGCAGCTTAGGGTCTTGGAGGGAACGGACAGATACGCAGTATTTT
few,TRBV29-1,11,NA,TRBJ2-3,CSEKITDTQYF,TGCAGCGAGAAAATCACAGATACGCAGTATTTT
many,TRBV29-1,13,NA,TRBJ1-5,CSARDHPNQPQHF,TGCAGCGCCAGGGACCACCCCAATCAGCCCCAGCATTTT
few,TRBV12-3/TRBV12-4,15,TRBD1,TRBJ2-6,CASRGQGSGANVLTF,TGTGCCAGCAGAGGACAGGGATCTGGGGCCAACGTCCTGACTTTC
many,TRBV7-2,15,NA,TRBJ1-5,CASSWTLGSNQPQHF,TGTGCCAGCAGCTGGACCTTGGGGAGCAATCAGCCCCAGCATTTT
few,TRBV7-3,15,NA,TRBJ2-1,CASRSDGSSYNEQFF,TGTGCCAGCAGATCAGATGGGAGCTCCTACAATGAGCAGTTCTTC
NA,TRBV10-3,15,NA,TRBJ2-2,CAISEVSGATGELFF,TGTGCCATCAGTGAGGTCTCAGGGGCCACCGGGGAGCTGTTTTTT
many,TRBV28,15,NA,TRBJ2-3,CASSGTSFYTDTQYF,TGTGCCAGCAGTGGTACTAGCTTCTACACAGATACGCAGTATTTT
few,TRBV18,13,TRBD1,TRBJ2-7,CASSPGTGEEQYF,TGTGCCAGCTCACCAGGGACAGGGGAAGAGCAGTACTTC
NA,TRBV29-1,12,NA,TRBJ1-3,CSVGSVGNTIYF,TGCAGCGTTGGATCGGTGGGAAACACCATATATTTT
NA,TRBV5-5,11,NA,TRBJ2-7,CASSLDFGQYF,TGTGCCAGCAGCTTGGATTTCGGGCAGTACTTC
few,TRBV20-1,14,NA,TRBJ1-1,CSASGRPMNTEAFF,TGCAGTGCTAGCGGCAGACCTATGAACACTGAAGCTTTCTTT
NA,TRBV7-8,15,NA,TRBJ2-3,CASSLPPGVTDTQYF,TGTGCCAGCAGCTTACCCCCGGGGGTTACAGATACGCAGTATTTT
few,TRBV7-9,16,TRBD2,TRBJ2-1,CASSLGAGRARNEQFF,TGTGCCAGCAGCTTAGGGGCCGGGAGGGCCCGGAATGAGCAGTTCTTC
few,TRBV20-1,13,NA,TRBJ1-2,CSARARDSYGYTF,TGCAGTGCTAGGGCCCGGGACTCCTATGGCTACACCTTC
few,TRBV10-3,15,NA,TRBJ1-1,CAISESRQRNTEAFF,TGTGCCATCAGTGAGTCGAGGCAGAGGAACACTGAAGCTTTCTTT
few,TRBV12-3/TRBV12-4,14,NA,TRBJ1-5,CASKGTSNNQPQHF,TGTGCCAGTAAAGGGACTTCTAACAATCAGCCCCAGCATTTT
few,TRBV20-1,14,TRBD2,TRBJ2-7,CSARPSGRVYEQYF,TGCAGTGCTAGGCCTAGCGGGAGAGTATACGAGCAGTACTTC
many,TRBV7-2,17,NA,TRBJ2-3,CASSLMSWGRSADTQYF,TGTGCCAGCAGCCTAATGAGTTGGGGGAGATCCGCAGATACGCAGTATTTT
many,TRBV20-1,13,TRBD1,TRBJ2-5,CSAPRTGQETQYF,TGCAGTGCACCCAGGACAGGACAAGAGACCCAGTACTTC
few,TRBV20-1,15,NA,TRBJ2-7,CSTSDESGLLYEQYF,TGCAGTACCTCAGATGAAAGCGGACTCCTCTACGAGCAGTACTTC
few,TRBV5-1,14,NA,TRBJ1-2,CASSSDGKNYGYTF,TGCGCCAGCAGCTCAGACGGCAAAAACTATGGCTACACCTTC
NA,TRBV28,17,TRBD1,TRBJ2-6,CASSRQGASSGANVLTF,TGTGCCAGCAGTCGACAGGGGGCTAGCTCTGGGGCCAACGTCCTGACTTTC
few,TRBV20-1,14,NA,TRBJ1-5,CSASGGAVDQPQHF,TGCAGTGCTAGCGGGGGAGCGGTGGATCAGCCCCAGCATTTT
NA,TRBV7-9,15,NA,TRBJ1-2,CASSLVSGNGYGYTF,TGTGCCAGCAGCTTAGTCTCGGGGAATGGCTATGGCTACACCTTC